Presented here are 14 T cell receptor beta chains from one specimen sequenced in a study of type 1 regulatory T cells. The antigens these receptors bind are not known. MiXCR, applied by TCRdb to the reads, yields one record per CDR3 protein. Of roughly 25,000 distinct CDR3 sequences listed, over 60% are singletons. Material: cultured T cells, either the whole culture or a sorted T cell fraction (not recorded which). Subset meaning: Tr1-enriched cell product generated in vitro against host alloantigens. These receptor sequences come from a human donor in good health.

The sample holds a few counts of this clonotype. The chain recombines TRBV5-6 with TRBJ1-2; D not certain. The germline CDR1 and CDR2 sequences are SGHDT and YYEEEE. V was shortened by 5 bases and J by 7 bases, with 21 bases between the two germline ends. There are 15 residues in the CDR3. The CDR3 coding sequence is TGTGCCAGCAGTTTTGAACGGACCCCCGGGGTTGGCTACACCTTC. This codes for CASSFERTPGVGYTF.

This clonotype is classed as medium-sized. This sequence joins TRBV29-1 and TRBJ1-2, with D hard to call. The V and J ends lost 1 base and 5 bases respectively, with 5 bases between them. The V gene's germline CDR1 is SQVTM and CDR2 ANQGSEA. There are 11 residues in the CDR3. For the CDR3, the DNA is TGCAGCGTTGAAGGAGCTTATGGCTACACCTTC. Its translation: CSVEGAYGYTF.

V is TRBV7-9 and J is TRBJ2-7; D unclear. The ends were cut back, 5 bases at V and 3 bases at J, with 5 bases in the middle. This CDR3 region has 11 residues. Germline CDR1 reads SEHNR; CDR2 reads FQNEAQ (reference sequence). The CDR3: CASSQYYEQYF. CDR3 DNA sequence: TGTGCCAGCAGCCAATACTACGAGCAGTACTTC.

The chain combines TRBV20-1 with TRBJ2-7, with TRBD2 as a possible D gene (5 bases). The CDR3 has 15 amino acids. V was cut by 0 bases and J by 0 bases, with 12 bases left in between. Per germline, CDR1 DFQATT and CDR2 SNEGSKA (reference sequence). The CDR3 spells CSARDLGAGSYEQYF. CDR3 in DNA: TGCAGTGCTAGAGATCTTGGCGCGGGCTCCTACGAGCAGTACTTC.

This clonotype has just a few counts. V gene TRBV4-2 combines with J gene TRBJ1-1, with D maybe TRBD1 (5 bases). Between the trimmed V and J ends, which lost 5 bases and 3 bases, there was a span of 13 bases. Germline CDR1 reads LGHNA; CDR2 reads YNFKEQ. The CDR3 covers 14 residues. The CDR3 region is CASSSLLGDTEAFF. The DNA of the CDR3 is TGTGCCAGCAGCAGCCTTCTGGGGGACACTGAAGCTTTCTTT.

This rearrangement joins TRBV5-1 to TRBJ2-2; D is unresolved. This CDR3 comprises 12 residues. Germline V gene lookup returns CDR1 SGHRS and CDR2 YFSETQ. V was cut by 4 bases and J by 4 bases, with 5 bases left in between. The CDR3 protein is CASSAGTGELFF. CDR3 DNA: TGCGCCAGCAGCGCCGGCACCGGGGAGCTGTTTTTT.

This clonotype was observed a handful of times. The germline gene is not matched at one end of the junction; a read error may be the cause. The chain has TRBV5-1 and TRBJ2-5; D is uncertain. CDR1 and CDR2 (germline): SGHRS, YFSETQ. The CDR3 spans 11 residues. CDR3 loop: CASSLNFHVSF. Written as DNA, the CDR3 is TGCGCCAGCAGCTTAAACTTCCATGTGTCCTTC.

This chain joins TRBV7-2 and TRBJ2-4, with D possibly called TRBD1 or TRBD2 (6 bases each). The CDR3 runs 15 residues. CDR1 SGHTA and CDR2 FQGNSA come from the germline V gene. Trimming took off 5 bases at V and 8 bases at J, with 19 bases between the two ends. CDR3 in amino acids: CASSEQGGRPDIQYF. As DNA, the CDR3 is TGTGCCAGCAGCGAACAAGGGGGGAGGCCTGACATTCAGTACTTC.

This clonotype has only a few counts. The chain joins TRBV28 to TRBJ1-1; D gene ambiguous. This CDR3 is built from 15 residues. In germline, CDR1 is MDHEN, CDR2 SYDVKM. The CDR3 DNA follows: TGTGCTGCCCCCCCCGCGACGGGAACTGGCACTGAAGCTTTCTTT. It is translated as CAAPPATGTGTEAFF.

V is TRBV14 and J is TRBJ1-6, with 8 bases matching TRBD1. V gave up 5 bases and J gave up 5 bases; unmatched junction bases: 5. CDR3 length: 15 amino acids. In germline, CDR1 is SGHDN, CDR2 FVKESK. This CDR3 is CASSIRTGNNSPLHF. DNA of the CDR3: TGTGCCAGCAGCATCAGGACAGGGAATAATTCACCCCTCCACTTT.

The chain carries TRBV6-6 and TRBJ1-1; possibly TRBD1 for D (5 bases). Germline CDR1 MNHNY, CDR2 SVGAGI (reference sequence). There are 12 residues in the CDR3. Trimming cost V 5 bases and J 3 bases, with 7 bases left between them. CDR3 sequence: CASSRGDTEAFF. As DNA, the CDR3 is TGTGCCAGCAGTCGGGGCGACACTGAAGCTTTCTTT.

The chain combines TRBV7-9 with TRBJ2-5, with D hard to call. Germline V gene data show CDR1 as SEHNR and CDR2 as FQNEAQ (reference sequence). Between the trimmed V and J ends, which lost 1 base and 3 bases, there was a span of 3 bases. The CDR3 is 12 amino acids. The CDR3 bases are TGTGCCAGCAGCTTAGTTGAAGAGACCCAGTACTTC. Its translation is CASSLVEETQYF.

CDR3 region: CASSLKSGGPSNEQFF. DNA for the CDR3: TGCGCCAGCAGCTTGAAATCGGGGGGGCCATCCAATGAGCAGTTCTTC. The chain carries TRBV5-1 and TRBJ2-1; 8 nucleotides agree with TRBD2. This CDR3 has 16 amino acids. V gave up 1 base and J gave up 6 bases; unmatched junction bases: 9. Germline V CDR1 and CDR2: SGHRS, YFSETQ.

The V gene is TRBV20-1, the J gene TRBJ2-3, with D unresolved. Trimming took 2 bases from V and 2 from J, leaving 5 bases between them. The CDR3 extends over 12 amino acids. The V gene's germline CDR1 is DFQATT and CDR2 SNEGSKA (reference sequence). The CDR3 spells CSARHYTDTQYF. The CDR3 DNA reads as TGCAGTGCTAGACACTACACAGATACGCAGTATTTT.